This T cell receptor beta chain came from a study of blood T cell repertoires in COVID-19. Study background: The samples span acute and convalescent COVID-19 from the United States, Italy and Spain. The analysed material was cDNA or gDNA that came from T cells, B-cell-depleted T cells, or PBMCs.

The assay was immunoSEQ multiplex PCR, and TCRdb's table has in-frame clones only and misses some. The table records about 140,000 clones, around 87% of them present only once. The CDR3 length is 15 residues. The germline V gene encodes CDR1 SGHDT and CDR2 YYEEEE. The trim removed 4 bases at V and 3 bases at J, leaving 6 bases unmatched. V gene TRBV5-6 combines with J gene TRBJ2-7, with 11 bases fitting TRBD1. The clonotype was recovered from a man aged 45-60 years who had recovered from COVID-19. Sequencing used peripheral blood. The CDR3 DNA is TGTGCCAGCAGCGATTCCGGGACAGGGGGCTACGAGCAGTACTTC. Amino acid sequence: CASSDSGTGGYEQYF.